This T cell receptor (beta chain) was recorded in a study of cytomegalovirus exposure and HLA in healthy donors. A multiplex PCR was run with 60 Vbeta primers and 13 Jbeta primers. Produced via immunoSEQ multiplex PCR; TCRdb's table is partial and in-frame only. The sample yields under 100,000 clones, about 78% seen once. V gave up 7 bases and J gave up 6 bases; unmatched junction bases: 8. CDR3 length: 14 residues. Germline-derived CDR1 and CDR2 are MDHEN and SYDVKM. The specimen was PBMCs. The receptor was isolated from a man between 18 and 35 years old in good health and CMV-seropositive. V usage is TRBV28 and J usage is TRBJ1-5; 8 bases match TRBD1. DNA of the CDR3: TGTGCCAGCACGGGACAGGCCGGGCGTCAGCCCCAGCATTTT. Its protein is CASTGQAGRQPQHF.